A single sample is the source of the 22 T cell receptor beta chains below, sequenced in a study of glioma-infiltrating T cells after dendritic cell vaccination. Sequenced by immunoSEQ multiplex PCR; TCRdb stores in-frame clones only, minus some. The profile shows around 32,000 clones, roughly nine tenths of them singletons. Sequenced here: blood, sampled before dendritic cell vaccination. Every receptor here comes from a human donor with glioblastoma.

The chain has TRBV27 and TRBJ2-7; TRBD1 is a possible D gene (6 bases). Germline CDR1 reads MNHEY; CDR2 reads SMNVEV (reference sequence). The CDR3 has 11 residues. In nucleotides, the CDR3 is TGTGCAACAGGGAAATCCTACGAGCAGTACTTC. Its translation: CATGKSYEQYF.

The chain's CDR3 is CASSAQGEGTDTQYF. The CDR3 region has the DNA TGTGCCAGTAGTGCACAGGGTGAGGGCACAGATACGCAGTATTTT. V usage is TRBV19 and J usage is TRBJ2-3; D is possibly TRBD1 (6 bases). Germline V gene data show CDR1 as LNHDA and CDR2 as SQIVND (reference sequence). The CDR3 spans 15 residues. With 5 bases removed from V and 1 base from J, the gap between germline ends came to 13 bases.

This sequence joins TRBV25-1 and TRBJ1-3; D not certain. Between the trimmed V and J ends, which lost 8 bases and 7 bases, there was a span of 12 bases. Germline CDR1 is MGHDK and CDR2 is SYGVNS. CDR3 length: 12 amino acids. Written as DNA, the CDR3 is TGTGCCAGCGGAGGACCCAGCAACACCATATATTTT. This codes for CASGGPSNTIYF.

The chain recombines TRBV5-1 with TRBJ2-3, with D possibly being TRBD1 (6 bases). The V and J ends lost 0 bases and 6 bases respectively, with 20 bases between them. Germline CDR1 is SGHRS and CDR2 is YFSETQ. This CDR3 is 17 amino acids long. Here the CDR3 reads CASSLDLHRALEDTQYF. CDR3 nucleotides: TGCGCCAGCAGCTTGGACCTCCACAGGGCCCTAGAGGATACGCAGTATTTT.

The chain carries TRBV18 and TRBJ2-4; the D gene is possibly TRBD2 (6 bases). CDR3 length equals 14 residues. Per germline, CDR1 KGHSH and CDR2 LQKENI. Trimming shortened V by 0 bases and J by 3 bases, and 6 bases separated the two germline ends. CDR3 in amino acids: CASSPPGGKNIQYF. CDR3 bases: TGTGCCAGCTCACCACCGGGGGGCAAAAACATTCAGTACTTC.

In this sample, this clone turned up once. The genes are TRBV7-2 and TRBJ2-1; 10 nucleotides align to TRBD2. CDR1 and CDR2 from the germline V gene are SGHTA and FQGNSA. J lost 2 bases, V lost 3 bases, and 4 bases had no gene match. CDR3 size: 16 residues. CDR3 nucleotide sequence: TGTGCCAGCAGCTTCAGCGGGGGGGCCCCCTACAATGAGCAGTTCTTC. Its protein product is CASSFSGGAPYNEQFF.

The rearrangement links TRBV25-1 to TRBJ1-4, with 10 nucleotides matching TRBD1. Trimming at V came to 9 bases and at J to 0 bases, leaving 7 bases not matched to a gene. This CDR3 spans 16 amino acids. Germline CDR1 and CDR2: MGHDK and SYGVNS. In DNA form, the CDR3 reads TGTGCCAGTCGGGACAGGGGCTATGCAACTAATGAAAAACTGTTTTTT. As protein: CASRDRGYATNEKLFF.

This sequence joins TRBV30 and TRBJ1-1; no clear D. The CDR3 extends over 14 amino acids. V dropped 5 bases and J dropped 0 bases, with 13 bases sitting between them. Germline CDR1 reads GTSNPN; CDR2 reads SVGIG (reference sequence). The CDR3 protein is CAWRRTVMNTEAFF. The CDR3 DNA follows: TGTGCCTGGCGGAGGACTGTCATGAACACTGAAGCTTTCTTT. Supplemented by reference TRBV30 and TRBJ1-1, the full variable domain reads SQTIHQWPATLVQPVGSPLSLECTVEGTSNPNLYWYRQAAGRGLQLLFYSVGIGQISSEVPQNLSASRPQDRQFILSSKKLLLSDSGFYLCAWRRTVMNTEAFFGQGTRLTVV.

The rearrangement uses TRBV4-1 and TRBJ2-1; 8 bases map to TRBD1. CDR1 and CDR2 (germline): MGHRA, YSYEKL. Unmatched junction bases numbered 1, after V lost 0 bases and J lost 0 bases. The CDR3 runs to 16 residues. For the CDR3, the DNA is TGCGCCAGCAGCCAAGAAACAGGGGGCTCCTACAATGAGCAGTTCTTC. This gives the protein CASSQETGGSYNEQFF.

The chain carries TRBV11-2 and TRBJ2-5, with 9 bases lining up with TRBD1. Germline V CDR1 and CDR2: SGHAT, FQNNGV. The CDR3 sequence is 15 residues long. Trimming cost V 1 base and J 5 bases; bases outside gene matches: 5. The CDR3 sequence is CASSLVTGGVETQYF. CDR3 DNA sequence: TGTGCCAGCAGCTTAGTGACAGGGGGGGTGGAGACCCAGTACTTC.

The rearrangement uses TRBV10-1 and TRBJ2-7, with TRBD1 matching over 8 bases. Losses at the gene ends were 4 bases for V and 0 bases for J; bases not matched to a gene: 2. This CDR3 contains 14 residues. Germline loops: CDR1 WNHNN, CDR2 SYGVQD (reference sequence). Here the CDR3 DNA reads TGCGCCAGCAGTGGGGACAGGTTCTCCTACGAGCAGTACTTC. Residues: CASSGDRFSYEQYF.

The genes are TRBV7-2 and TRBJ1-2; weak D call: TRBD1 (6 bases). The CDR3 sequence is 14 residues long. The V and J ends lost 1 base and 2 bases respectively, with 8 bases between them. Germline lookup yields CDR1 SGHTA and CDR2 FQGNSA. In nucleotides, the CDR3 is TGTGCCAGCAGCTTAGGCAGGGGCAACTATGGCTACACCTTC. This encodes CASSLGRGNYGYTF.

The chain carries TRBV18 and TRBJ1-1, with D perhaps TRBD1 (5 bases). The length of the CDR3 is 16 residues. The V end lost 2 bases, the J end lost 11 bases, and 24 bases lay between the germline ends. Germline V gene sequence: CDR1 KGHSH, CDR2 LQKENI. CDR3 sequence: CASSPKMQGWDLMAFF. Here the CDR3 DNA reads TGTGCCAGCTCACCAAAGATGCAGGGCTGGGACTTAATGGCTTTCTTT.

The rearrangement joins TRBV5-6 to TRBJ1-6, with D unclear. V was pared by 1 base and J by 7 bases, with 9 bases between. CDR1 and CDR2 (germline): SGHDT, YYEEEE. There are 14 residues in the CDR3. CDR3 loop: CASSLLITNSPLHF. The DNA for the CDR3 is TGTGCCAGCAGCTTGCTAATCACGAATTCACCCCTCCACTTT. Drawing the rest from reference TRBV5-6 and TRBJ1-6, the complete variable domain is DAGVTQSPTHLIKTRGQQVTLRCSPKSGHDTVSWYQQALGQGPQFIFQYYEEEERQRGNFPDRFSGHQFPNYSSELNVNALLLGDSALYLCASSLLITNSPLHFGNGTRLTVT.

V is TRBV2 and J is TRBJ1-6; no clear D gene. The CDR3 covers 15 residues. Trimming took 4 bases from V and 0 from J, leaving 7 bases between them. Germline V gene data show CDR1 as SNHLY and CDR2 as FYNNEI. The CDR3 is CASSVTSSYNSPLHF. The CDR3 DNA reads TGTGCCAGCAGTGTTACCAGCTCCTATAATTCACCCCTCCACTTT.

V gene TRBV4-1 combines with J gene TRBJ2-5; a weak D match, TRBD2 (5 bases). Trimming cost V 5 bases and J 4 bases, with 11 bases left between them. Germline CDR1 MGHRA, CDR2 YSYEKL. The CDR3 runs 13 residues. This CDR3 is CASSRLRGETQYF. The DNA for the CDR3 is TGCGCCAGCAGCAGGCTCCGGGGAGAGACCCAGTACTTC.

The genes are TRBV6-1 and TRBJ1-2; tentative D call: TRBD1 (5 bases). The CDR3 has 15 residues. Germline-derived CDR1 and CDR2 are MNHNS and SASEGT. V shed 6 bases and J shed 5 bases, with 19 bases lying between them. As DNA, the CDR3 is TGTGCCAGCAGAGGAAGCTCGGGGGGGAATTATGGCTACACCTTC. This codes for CASRGSSGGNYGYTF.

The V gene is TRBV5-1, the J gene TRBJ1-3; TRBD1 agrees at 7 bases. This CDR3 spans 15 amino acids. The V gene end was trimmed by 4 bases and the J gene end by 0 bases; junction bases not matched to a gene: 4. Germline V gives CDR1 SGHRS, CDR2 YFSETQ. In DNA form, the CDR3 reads TGCGCCAGCAGCACTCGGACAGGCTCTGGAAACACCATATATTTT. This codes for CASSTRTGSGNTIYF.

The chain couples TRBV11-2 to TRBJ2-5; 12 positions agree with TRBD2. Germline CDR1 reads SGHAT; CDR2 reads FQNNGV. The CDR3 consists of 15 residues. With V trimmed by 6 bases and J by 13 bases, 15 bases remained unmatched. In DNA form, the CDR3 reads TGTGCCAGCAGGCCACCCGGGACTAGCGGGTTACCAGTGTACTTC. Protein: CASRPPGTSGLPVYF.

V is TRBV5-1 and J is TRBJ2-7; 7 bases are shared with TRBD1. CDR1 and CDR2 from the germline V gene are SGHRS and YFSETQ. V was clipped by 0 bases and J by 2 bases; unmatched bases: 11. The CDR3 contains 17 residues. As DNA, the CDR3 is TGCGCCAGCAGCTTGGACCTCGACAGGGTGCTTACCTACGAGCAGTACTTC. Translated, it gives CASSLDLDRVLTYEQYF. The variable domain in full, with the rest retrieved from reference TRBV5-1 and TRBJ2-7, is KAGVTQTPRYLIKTRGQQVTLSCSPISGHRSVSWYQQTPGQGLQFLFEYFSETQRNKGNFPGRFSGRQFSNSRSEMNVSTLELGDSALYLCASSLDLDRVLTYEQYFGPGTRLTVT.

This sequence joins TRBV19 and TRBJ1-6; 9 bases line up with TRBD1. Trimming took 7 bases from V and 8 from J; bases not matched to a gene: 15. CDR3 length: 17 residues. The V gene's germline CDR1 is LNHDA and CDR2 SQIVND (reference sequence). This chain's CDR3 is CASIGLHGQGLDSPLHF. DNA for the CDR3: TGTGCCAGTATTGGCCTTCACGGACAGGGGTTAGATTCACCCCTCCACTTT.

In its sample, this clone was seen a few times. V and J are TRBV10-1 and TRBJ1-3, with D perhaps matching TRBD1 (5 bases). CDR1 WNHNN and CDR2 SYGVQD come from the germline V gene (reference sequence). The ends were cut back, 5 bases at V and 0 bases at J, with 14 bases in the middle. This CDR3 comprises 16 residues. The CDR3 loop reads CASSPSGGDSGNTIYF. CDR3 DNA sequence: TGCGCCAGCAGTCCCTCGGGAGGGGACTCTGGAAACACCATATATTTT.